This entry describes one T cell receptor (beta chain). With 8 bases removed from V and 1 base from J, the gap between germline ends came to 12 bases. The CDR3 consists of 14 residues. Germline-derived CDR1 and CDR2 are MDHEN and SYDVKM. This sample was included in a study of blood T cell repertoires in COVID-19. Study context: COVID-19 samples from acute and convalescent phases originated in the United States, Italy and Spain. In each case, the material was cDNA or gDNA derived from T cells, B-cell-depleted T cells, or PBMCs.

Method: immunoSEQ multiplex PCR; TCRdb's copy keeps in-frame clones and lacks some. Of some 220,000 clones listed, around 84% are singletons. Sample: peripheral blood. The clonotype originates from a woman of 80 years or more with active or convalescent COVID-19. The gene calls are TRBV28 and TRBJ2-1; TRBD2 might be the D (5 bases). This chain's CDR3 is CASRARESYNEQFF. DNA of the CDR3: TGTGCCAGCCGAGCCCGGGAATCCTACAATGAGCAGTTCTTC.